This TCR beta chain is drawn from a study of cytomegalovirus exposure and HLA in healthy donors. The overall study: Early released data comprised 80 million or so unique TCRs from HLA-typed donors. Study-wide results and caveats: An analysis that came later showed most CMV-associated TCR beta chains appearing HLA-restricted.

PCR primers comprised 60 Vbeta and 13 Jbeta primers. Clones were sequenced by immunoSEQ multiplex PCR, and TCRdb holds only the in-frame ones, with some missing. The data hold roughly 180,000 clones, with around 80% observed a single time. As regards this clone: As yet, its antigen is unknown.

Trimming removed 7 bases at V and 2 bases at J, with 17 bases between. The CDR3 totals 15 residues. Germline V gives CDR1 SGHTA, CDR2 FQGNSA. At collection, donors were nominally healthy, but unrecorded immune exposures were probable. The TCR was taken from a female donor in good health and CMV-seronegative. The chain recombines TRBV7-2 with TRBJ1-2; D is perhaps TRBD1 (6 bases). The sample taken for sequencing was PBMCs. CDR3 DNA: TGTGCCAGCACCGATTCTACAGGGAAGAACTATGGCTACACCTTC. Protein sequence: CASTDSTGKNYGYTF.